The present TCR beta chain was sequenced within a study of OX40 agonist ivuxolimab in advanced cancers. The table came from immunoSEQ multiplex PCR; TCRdb's copy has only in-frame clones and leaves some out. This sample has over 55,000 clones, with approximately 78% found just once. V lost 0 bases and J lost 6, with 13 bases in between. The CDR3 covers 15 residues. Germline V gene lookup returns CDR1 LNHNV and CDR2 YYDKDF (reference sequence). Sequences were derived from CD4+ or CD8+ T cells sorted from blood, sampled in a trial of the OX40 agonist ivuxolimab. V gene TRBV15 combines with J gene TRBJ2-3, with D unclear. The receptor was derived from an adult with an advanced solid tumor such as melanoma, head and neck, liver or kidney cancer. As DNA, the CDR3 is TGTGCCACCAGCAGAGATAACCTCTCCAGGGATACGCAGTATTTT. Its translation: CATSRDNLSRDTQYF.